Listed below are T cell receptor beta chains from one sample, sequenced in a study of cytomegalovirus exposure and HLA in healthy donors. Sequencing was performed with immunoSEQ multiplex PCR; in TCRdb, only in-frame clones are kept and a portion is missing. The sample contains roughly 160,000 clones, about four fifths of which appear only once. Material for sequencing was PBMCs. The receptors were gathered from a woman between 50 and 59 years old in good health and CMV-seronegative. The CDR3 runs from the conserved cysteine through the conserved F or W. Each record gives: D gene, clone size, V gene, J gene, CDR3 DNA, CDR3 protein. A D gene is named only where the DNA matches it firmly. Rows may omit the clone size; those that give it use once, few, many or a size class.

TRBD1	-	TRBV6-6	TRBJ2-5	TGTGCCAGCAGAAAACGGGACAGGTACCAAGAGACCCAGTACTTC	CASRKRDRYQETQYF
TRBD2	-	TRBV9	TRBJ2-2	TGTGCCAGCAGCGTAGGCCAGCGGGGGGTAACCGGGGAGCTGTTTTTT	CASSVGQRGVTGELFF
-	-	TRBV6-5	TRBJ2-2	TGTGCCAGCAGTTCCGTCGCCGGGGAGCTGTTTTTT	CASSSVAGELFF
-	-	TRBV29-1	TRBJ1-3	TGCAGCGTTGGGACAGTCTCTGGAAACACCATATATTTT	CSVGTVSGNTIYF
-	-	TRBV20-1	TRBJ1-1	TGCAGTGGGGAGGGCACTGAAGCTTTCTTT	CSGEGTEAFF
-	-	TRBV7-9	TRBJ1-2	TGTGCCAGCCGGGCGGGGCCCCTCTATGGCTACACCTTC	CASRAGPLYGYTF
-	-	TRBV12-5	TRBJ1-1	TGTGCTAGTGGGGGGACCCCGGGAGCGCGCACTGAAGCTTTCTTT	CASGGTPGARTEAFF
TRBD1	-	TRBV9	TRBJ2-3	TGTGCCAGCAGTCCCGGGACAGCCCGTCCAGATACGCAGTATTTT	CASSPGTARPDTQYF
-	-	TRBV7-9	TRBJ2-7	TGTGCCAGCAGCTATACCCCTACCGGGGGGCTCCGGGGCGAGCAGTACTTC	CASSYTPTGGLRGEQYF
-	once	TRBV7-7	TRBJ1-3	TGTGCCAGCAGCCCTGGGACACACTCTGGAAACACCATATATTTT	CASSPGTHSGNTIYF
TRBD1	-	TRBV5-1	TRBJ2-5	TGCGCCAGCAGCTTAATCGACAGGGACCGGGGTATGGTGACCCAGTACTTC	CASSLIDRDRGMVTQYF
TRBD1	few	TRBV2	TRBJ1-1	TGTGCCAGCAGGGAAGGACAGGGGATGGATGAAGCTTTCTTT	CASREGQGMDEAFF
-	-	TRBV6-6	TRBJ1-3	TGTGCCAGCAGTTACTCCGGGAGGACTGGAAACACCATATATTTT	CASSYSGRTGNTIYF
-	-	TRBV5-4	TRBJ2-3	TGTGCCAGCAGCCCCGGGGGGCCGAAGATTGACACAGATACGCAGTATTTT	CASSPGGPKIDTDTQYF
-	-	TRBV5-1	TRBJ1-5	TGCGCCAGCAGCTTGGATGGGGGGGCCAGGCAGCCCCAGCATTTT	CASSLDGGARQPQHF
-	-	TRBV2	TRBJ2-7	TGTGCCAGCGCAGTCTTCATCTACGAGCAGTACTTC	CASAVFIYEQYF
-	-	TRBV6-5	TRBJ1-1	TGTGCCAGCAGTGAAAGGCGACAATCTGAAGCTTTCTTT	CASSERRQSEAFF
TRBD1	-	TRBV7-3	TRBJ2-3	TGTGCCAGCAGCTTGGGACAGGGGACGAGGGCAGATACGCAGTATTTT	CASSLGQGTRADTQYF
TRBD2	-	TRBV9	TRBJ2-3	TGTGCCAGCAGCGTGTCCGGGGGACTAGCGGGCACAGATACGCAGTATTTT	CASSVSGGLAGTDTQYF
-	-	TRBV6-1	TRBJ1-5	TGTGCCAGCCGGTTGGGGGCCAATCAGCCCCAGCATTTT	CASRLGANQPQHF
-	-	TRBV18	TRBJ1-2	TGTGCCAGCTCACCACAAGAGGGATACTATGGCTACACCTTC	CASSPQEGYYGYTF
TRBD1	few	TRBV7-2	TRBJ1-3	TGTGCCAGCAGCCAGAACAGGGGGTATGGAAACACCATATATTTT	CASSQNRGYGNTIYF
-	-	TRBV30	TRBJ1-3	TGTGCCTGGAGTGTAAGCCCGAACACCATATATTTT	CAWSVSPNTIYF
-	-	TRBV19	TRBJ2-7	TGTGCCAGCGGGGGTAGCGACTACTACGAGCAGTACTTC	CASGGSDYYEQYF
-	-	TRBV6-6	TRBJ2-2	TGTGCCAGCAGTTACACCTCAAAGGGGGACACCGGGGAGCTGTTTTTT	CASSYTSKGDTGELFF
-	-	TRBV6-5	TRBJ1-4	TGTGCCAGCAGCTCCGGGACACCGACTAAAAAACTGTTTTTT	CASSSGTPTKKLFF